A single sample is the source of the 17 T cell receptor beta chains below, sequenced in a study of blood T cell repertoires in COVID-19. TCRdb's table, derived via immunoSEQ multiplex PCR, lists solely in-frame clones and lacks some. The sample lists around 35,000 clones; around 87% were seen once. What was sequenced was peripheral blood. The receptors stem from a human donor in a cohort sampled during active COVID-19.

This chain links TRBV19 with TRBJ2-7; tentatively, D is TRBD1 (5 bases). With 3 bases removed from V and 2 bases from J, the gap between germline ends came to 11 bases. This CDR3 region has 14 residues. Germline values: CDR1 LNHDA, CDR2 SQIVND (reference sequence). The CDR3 DNA reads as TGTGCCAGTAGTATGAAGGGGCTCCCCTACGAGCAGTACTTC. Amino acids: CASSMKGLPYEQYF. Drawing the rest from reference TRBV19 and TRBJ2-7, the complete variable domain is DGGITQSPKYLFRKEGQNVTLSCEQNLNHDAMYWYRQDPGQGLRLIYYSQIVNDFQKGDIAEGYSVSREKKESFPLTVTSAQKNPTAFYLCASSMKGLPYEQYFGPGTRLTVT.

V gene TRBV5-1 combines with J gene TRBJ2-6; D is ambiguous. Germline values: CDR1 SGHRS, CDR2 YFSETQ. The CDR3 sequence is 19 residues long. Trimming left V 0 bases short and J 0 bases short, with 16 bases between. The CDR3: CASSLDGLGSYSGANVLTF. In DNA form, the CDR3 reads TGCGCCAGCAGCTTGGATGGGCTTGGATCTTACTCTGGGGCCAACGTCCTGACTTTC.

The sample holds one count of this clone. The rearrangement links TRBV6-5 to TRBJ2-2; no clear D gene. Germline CDR1 reads MNHEY; CDR2 reads SVGAGI. There are 15 residues in the CDR3. The germline V and J ends were trimmed by 7 bases and 6 bases, with 18 bases remaining between them. The CDR3 nucleotides are TGTGCCAGCAAGCGCCAGCTAGGTGTACCCGGGGAGCTGTTTTTT. It is translated as CASKRQLGVPGELFF.

V usage is TRBV15 and J usage is TRBJ2-1; a possible D gene is TRBD2 (5 bases). Deletions cut 1 base from V and 3 bases from J, with 7 bases between. The CDR3 spans 14 residues. Germline V CDR1 and CDR2: LNHNV, YYDKDF (reference sequence). As DNA, the CDR3 is TGTGCCACCAGCAGAGCGGGGAGCTACAATGAGCAGTTCTTC. As protein: CATSRAGSYNEQFF.

The gene calls are TRBV28 and TRBJ1-3, with TRBD1 identical over 9 bases. CDR3 length: 17 amino acids. Trimming cost V 2 bases and J 0 bases; bases outside gene matches: 5. Germline V gene sequence: CDR1 MDHEN, CDR2 SYDVKM. The CDR3 region has the DNA TGTGCCAGCAGTTTAACCGGGACAGGGATCTCTGGAAACACCATATATTTT. Its protein product is CASSLTGTGISGNTIYF.

The chain links TRBV5-5 to TRBJ1-5; D not certain. V dropped 4 bases and J dropped 6 bases, with 11 bases sitting between them. The CDR3 is 13 residues long. The germline CDR1 and CDR2 sequences are SGHKS and YYEKEE (reference sequence). The CDR3 sequence is CASSIRSGQPQHF. The DNA for the CDR3 is TGTGCCAGCAGCATCCGATCAGGTCAGCCCCAGCATTTT.

V and J are TRBV2 and TRBJ2-1; 8 bases are shared with TRBD1. The ends lost 7 bases at V and 6 bases at J; junction bases unmatched: 11. This CDR3 has 15 amino acids. In germline, CDR1 is SNHLY, CDR2 FYNNEI. The CDR3 DNA reads TGTGCCAGCAAGGACAGGGTGGAAAGACGCAATGAGCAGTTCTTC. It translates to CASKDRVERRNEQFF.

The chain combines TRBV7-3 with TRBJ2-7, with D possibly matching TRBD1 (5 bases). Germline V gene sequence: CDR1 SGHTA, CDR2 FQGTGA. The V and J ends lost 1 base and 5 bases respectively, with 15 bases between them. The length of the CDR3 is 15 residues. CDR3 DNA: TGTGCCAGCAGCTTAAATCCAGGGTGGGGCGACGAGCAGTACTTC. This encodes CASSLNPGWGDEQYF.

A single count supports this clone. V and J are TRBV7-2 and TRBJ2-4, with D perhaps TRBD1 (6 bases). Looked up from germline, CDR1 is SGHTA and CDR2 is FQGNSA. This CDR3 is built from 15 residues. The germline V and J ends were trimmed by 1 base and 7 bases, with 14 bases remaining between them. CDR3 protein: CASSLEWAGDNIQYF. The CDR3 DNA is TGTGCCAGCAGCTTAGAGTGGGCAGGGGACAACATTCAGTACTTC. Full variable domain (remainder filled in from reference TRBV7-2 and TRBJ2-4): GAGVSQSPSNKVTEKGKDVELRCDPISGHTALYWYRQSLGQGLEFLIYFQGNSAPDKSGLPSDRFSAERTGGSVSTLTIQRTQQEDSAVYLCASSLEWAGDNIQYFGAGTRLSVL.

The V call is TRBV6-5, the J call TRBJ2-7, with a tentative D call TRBD2 (6 bases). The CDR3 is 13 amino acids. V lost 10 bases and J 7 bases, leaving 20 bases between the germline ends. Germline CDR1 reads MNHEY; CDR2 reads SVGAGI. The CDR3 region is CAIRTGSNLEQYF. The CDR3 coding sequence is TGTGCCATCAGGACCGGGAGCAATTTAGAGCAGTACTTC.

The V and J genes are TRBV10-3 and TRBJ1-4; TRBD1 matches at 7 bases. The J segment lost 5 bases and the V segment lost 10 bases, leaving 10 bases of the junction unmatched. The CDR3 runs 14 residues. CDR1 and CDR2 (germline): ENHRY, SYGVKD. The CDR3 reads CATNSGTENEKLFF. The CDR3 DNA follows: TGTGCCACCAACTCCGGGACAGAGAATGAAAAACTGTTTTTT.

The chain combines TRBV6-2 or TRBV6-3 with TRBJ2-1; 8 nucleotides line up with TRBD2. The CDR3 is 16 residues long. Germline values: CDR1 MNHEY, CDR2 SVGEGT. V trimming: 1 base; J trimming: 9 bases; junction bases outside the gene matches: 11. The CDR3 sequence is CASSYYLAGGPVEQFF. CDR3 DNA: TGTGCCAGCAGTTACTATCTTGCGGGGGGCCCCGTTGAGCAGTTCTTC.

The chain couples TRBV9 to TRBJ1-3, with 7 nucleotides matching TRBD1. Per the germline V gene, CDR1 is SGDLS and CDR2 is YYNGEE. With V trimmed by 0 bases and J by 4 bases, 7 bases remained unmatched. This CDR3 is built from 16 residues. The CDR3 sequence: CASSVATGVTGNTIYF. CDR3 DNA: TGTGCCAGCAGCGTAGCAACAGGGGTAACCGGAAACACCATATATTTT.

The genes are TRBV5-1 and TRBJ1-3, with 7 nucleotides matching TRBD1. Germline V gene sequence: CDR1 SGHRS, CDR2 YFSETQ. V shed 4 bases and J 2 bases; nucleotides not matched to a gene: 9. This CDR3 comprises 16 residues. The chain's CDR3 is CASSGVAGGTGNTIYF. In DNA, the CDR3 is TGCGCCAGCAGCGGGGTGGCAGGGGGGACTGGAAACACCATATATTTT. The entire variable domain, with the rest obtained from reference TRBV5-1 and TRBJ1-3, is as follows: KAGVTQTPRYLIKTRGQQVTLSCSPISGHRSVSWYQQTPGQGLQFLFEYFSETQRNKGNFPGRFSGRQFSNSRSEMNVSTLELGDSALYLCASSGVAGGTGNTIYFGEGSWLTVV.

The CDR3 DNA sequence: TGTGCCAGCAGTTTCAGAAACCAAGAGACCCAGTACTTC. Its protein product is CASSFRNQETQYF. The chain is built from TRBV27 and TRBJ2-5; no reliable D call. Trimming left V 3 bases short and J 0 bases short, with 5 bases between. CDR3 length: 13 residues. The germline V gene has CDR1 MNHEY and CDR2 SMNVEV (reference sequence).

V gene TRBV6-6 combines with J gene TRBJ1-1; D might be TRBD1 (5 bases). Germline-derived CDR1 and CDR2 are MNHNY and SVGAGI (reference sequence). This CDR3 is 16 amino acids long. The germline V and J ends were trimmed by 4 bases and 4 bases, with 19 bases remaining between them. As DNA, the CDR3 is TGTGCCAGCAGTTCCCCCGCCGGGGGGACGGGCACTGAAGCTTTCTTT. This encodes CASSSPAGGTGTEAFF.

The chain combines TRBV30 with TRBJ1-1; no clear D. Between the trimmed V and J ends, which lost 5 bases and 12 bases, there was a span of 19 bases. This CDR3 has 12 amino acids. Germline lookup yields CDR1 GTSNPN and CDR2 SVGIG (reference sequence). This CDR3 reads CAWPEDGKETFF. DNA of the CDR3: TGTGCCTGGCCCGAGGACGGGAAGGAGACTTTCTTT.